The rows below give T cell receptor beta chains drawn from one sample of a study of blood T cells in healthy people across ages. TCRdb recomputed calls from the 5' RACE reads with MiXCR, one row per CDR3 protein. Here the sample spans over 1,200,000 distinct CDR3 sequences, around 59% being singletons. Sequenced material: blood. Receptors were obtained from a man younger than 35 in good health. The CDR3 runs from the conserved cysteine through the conserved F or W. The D gene is left open where the match is weak. A row's size may be missing; if present it is once, few, many or a size class.

>TRBD2|TRBJ2-7|TRBV20-1|-
CSAPLSGGSYEQYF
TGCAGTGCTCCGTTGAGCGGGGGCTCCTACGAGCAGTACTTC
>-|TRBJ2-1|TRBV7-8|-
CASSPSVSYNEQFF
TGTGCCAGCAGCCCTAGCGTGTCTTACAATGAGCAGTTCTTC
>-|TRBJ2-7|TRBV9|-
CASSVEGASDEQYF
TGTGCCAGCAGCGTAGAGGGGGCTAGCGACGAGCAGTACTTC
>-|TRBJ2-2|TRBV12-3/TRBV12-4|-
CASRTPGELFF
TGTGCCAGCAGGACCCCCGGGGAGCTGTTTTTT
>-|TRBJ2-5|TRBV4-1|once
CASRSQGRGQETQYF
TGCGCCAGCAGGTCCCAGGGGCGGGGCCAAGAGACCCAGTACTTC
>-|TRBJ2-1|TRBV7-9|-
CASSFALGSSSYNEQFF
TGTGCCAGCAGCTTCGCCTTAGGCAGCAGCTCCTACAATGAGCAGTTCTTC
>-|TRBJ1-2|TRBV7-2|-
CASSLVVTANYGYTF
TGTGCCAGCAGCTTAGTCGTGACAGCTAACTATGGCTACACCTTC
>TRBD2|TRBJ2-1|TRBV27|-
CASRLAGVGEQFF
TGTGCCAGCAGACTAGCGGGAGTCGGAGAGCAGTTCTTC
>TRBD2|TRBJ2-1|TRBV5-1|-
CASSLAGEGLNEQFF
TGCGCCAGCAGCTTGGCCGGGGAGGGATTGAATGAGCAGTTCTTC
>-|TRBJ2-3|TRBV27|few
CASSLVPSTDTQYF
TGTGCCAGCAGTCTTGTACCTTCGACAGATACGCAGTATTTT
>TRBD1|TRBJ1-6|TRBV4-1|-
CASSQTRGNSPLHF
TGCGCCAGCAGCCAAACCAGGGGGAATTCACCCCTCCACTTT
>-|TRBJ1-6|TRBV29-1|few
CSVDTGDGSPLHF
TGCAGCGTTGATACTGGGGACGGTTCACCCCTCCACTTT
>TRBD2|TRBJ2-1|TRBV5-1|few
CASSLLAGDSDEQFF
TGCGCCAGCAGCCTTTTAGCGGGAGATAGCGATGAGCAGTTCTTC
>-|TRBJ2-7|TRBV2|-
CASSEGLGGSYEQYF
TGTGCCAGCAGCGAAGGGTTAGGTGGTTCCTACGAGCAGTACTTC
>-|TRBJ2-4|TRBV28|-
CATKDFRQNIQYF
TGTGCCACCAAAGACTTCCGTCAAAACATTCAGTACTTC
>-|TRBJ1-4|TRBV29-1|-
CSVEDKGRKLFF
TGCAGCGTTGAAGATAAAGGTCGAAAACTGTTTTTT
>TRBD2|TRBJ2-1|TRBV7-2|-
CASSSKLAGGSTAEFF
TGTGCCAGCAGCTCAAAACTAGCGGGAGGGTCAACAGCGGAGTTCTTC
>-|TRBJ2-7|TRBV29-1|-
CSVAGLTGDNEQYF
TGCAGCGTAGCGGGACTAACGGGGGACAATGAGCAGTACTTC
>TRBD1|TRBJ1-2|TRBV6-5|few
CASSLTGGSGYTF
TGTGCCAGCAGTCTGACAGGGGGAAGTGGCTACACCTTC
>TRBD1|TRBJ1-2|TRBV20-1|-
CSATNPDRESYGYTF
TGCAGTGCTACCAACCCCGACAGGGAAAGTTATGGCTACACCTTC
>-|TRBJ2-1|TRBV4-1|once
CASSQGAGNYEQFF
TGCGCCAGCAGCCAAGGGGCAGGGAATTATGAGCAGTTCTTC
>TRBD1|TRBJ1-1|TRBV5-5|-
CASSLEQGWAEAFF
TGTGCCAGCAGCTTAGAACAGGGGTGGGCTGAAGCTTTCTTT
>TRBD1|TRBJ2-3|TRBV5-6|-
CASSPDRGHGTDTQYF
TGTGCCAGCAGCCCGGACAGGGGGCACGGCACAGATACGCAGTATTTT
>TRBD1|TRBJ1-2|TRBV7-2|few
CASSRDRVGLGGYTF
TGTGCCAGCAGCAGAGACAGGGTCGGACTTGGTGGCTACACCTTC
>-|TRBJ2-5|TRBV29-1|-
CSVCVDREGETQYF
TGCAGCGTTTGTGTGGACAGGGAGGGAGAGACCCAGTACTTC
>-|TRBJ2-4|TRBV27|-
CASSWINEQYF
TGTGCCAGCAGTTGGATCAATGAGCAGTACTTC
>-|TRBJ2-7|TRBV27|-
CASSTKYEQYF
TGTGCCAGCAGTACCAAGTACGAGCAGTACTTC
>-|TRBJ1-2|TRBV29-1|few
CSVKDENGYTF
TGCAGCGTCAAAGACGAGAATGGCTACACCTTC
>-|TRBJ2-5|TRBV20-1|-
CSARDWTEETQYF
TGCAGTGCTAGAGACTGGACAGAAGAGACCCAGTACTTC
>TRBD1|TRBJ1-6|TRBV9|-
CASSTATGRLDNSPLHF
TGTGCCAGCAGCACCGCGACAGGGAGGCTTGATAATTCACCCCTCCACTTT
>-|TRBJ2-6|TRBV25-1|-
CASSAPGTDYSGANVLTF
TGTGCCAGCAGTGCCCCCGGGACTGACTACTCTGGGGCCAACGTCCTGACTTTC
>-|TRBJ2-3|TRBV7-2|few
CASSRRSHTDTQYF
TGTGCCAGCAGCAGGAGGTCACACACAGATACGCAGTATTTT
>-|TRBJ2-7|TRBV11-2|-
CASSAGGLTYEQYF
TGTGCCAGCAGCGCCGGCGGGCTTACCTACGAGCAGTACTTC
>-|TRBJ2-1|TRBV5-1|-
CASSLVAGGTLSPYNEQFF
TGCGCCAGCAGCTTGGTGGCAGGGGGGACCTTATCTCCCTACAATGAGCAGTTCTTC
>TRBD2|TRBJ2-5|TRBV7-2|-
CASSVGTSGEPEGYF
TGTGCCAGCAGCGTTGGGACTAGCGGGGAGCCTGAGGGGTACTTC
>TRBD2|TRBJ2-1|TRBV29-1|few
CSVESPGGEQFF
TGCAGCGTTGAATCCCCGGGAGGGGAGCAGTTCTTC
>TRBD1|TRBJ1-2|TRBV28|-
CASRGTGGAEGYTF
TGTGCCAGCAGGGGGACAGGGGGCGCAGAAGGCTACACCTTC
>-|TRBJ2-5|TRBV11-2|-
CASSGEGRPETQYF
TGTGCCAGCAGCGGCGAAGGGCGGCCTGAGACCCAGTACTTC
>-|TRBJ1-1|TRBV25-1|once
CASSESGTPNTEAFF
TGTGCCAGCAGTGAATCCGGGACCCCGAACACTGAAGCTTTCTTT
>-|TRBJ2-5|TRBV2|-
CASSRNLQETQYF
TGTGCCAGCAGCCGAAACTTGCAAGAGACCCAGTACTTC
>-|TRBJ2-1|TRBV7-2|-
CASSTFNPEQFF
TGTGCCAGCAGCACGTTCAACCCTGAGCAGTTCTTC
>-|TRBJ2-7|TRBV2|few
CASSLGRGSTYEQYF
TGTGCCAGCAGCCTTGGGAGGGGGTCAACCTACGAGCAGTACTTC
>TRBD1|TRBJ2-3|TRBV6-1|-
CASSEWAGGSMDTQYF
TGTGCCAGCAGTGAATGGGCAGGGGGAAGTATGGATACGCAGTATTTT
>-|TRBJ2-7|TRBV10-3|-
CAISEVGSTYEQYF
TGTGCCATCAGTGAGGTGGGGTCTACCTACGAGCAGTACTTC
>TRBD1|TRBJ2-7|TRBV5-1|-
CASASGTGAEQYF
TGCGCCAGCGCTTCCGGGACAGGGGCCGAGCAGTACTTC
>-|TRBJ1-4|TRBV7-2|-
CASSLDYSATNEKLFF
TGTGCCAGCAGCTTAGACTATAGTGCAACTAATGAAAAACTGTTTTTT
>-|TRBJ2-1|TRBV12-3/TRBV12-4|-
CASLQARHYNEQFF
TGTGCCAGCCTTCAAGCCCGGCATTACAATGAGCAGTTCTTC
>-|TRBJ1-2|TRBV11-2|-
CASSLESSPIAGYTF
TGTGCCAGCAGCTTAGAATCCAGCCCCATAGCTGGCTACACCTTC
>TRBD2|TRBJ2-3|TRBV27|-
CASSLSPGLAITDTQYF
TGTGCCAGCAGTTTATCGCCGGGACTAGCAATCACAGATACGCAGTATTTT